The source of this TCR beta chain is a study of cytomegalovirus exposure and HLA in healthy donors. General observations from the study: For most TCR sequences rarity was the rule, although some public TCRs occurred in many donors. CMV serostatus alone was available as immune exposure information. The study labeled 150 or so TCR beta chains cytomegalovirus-associated. Per a later analysis, roughly 17,000 TCR beta sequences showed association with HLA alleles at 0.05 false discovery rate.

Germline V gene sequence: CDR1 SGHVS, CDR2 FQNEAQ. The CDR3 is 14 amino acids. V lost 7 bases to trimming and J lost 7 bases, with 20 bases between them. PCR involved 60 Vbeta and 13 Jbeta primers. The repertoire was sequenced with immunoSEQ multiplex PCR; TCRdb's copy has only in-frame clones and lacks some. The data show approximately 100,000 clones, with around 83% seen just once and 3.5% to 5% held by the top ten. About this clone itself: The antigen is undetermined.

Input material: PBMCs. The gene calls are TRBV7-8 and TRBJ2-7, with D possibly matching TRBD2 (5 bases). This clonotype was obtained from a man aged 30-40 years in good health and CMV-seronegative. The CDR3 is CASTPTRVLVEQYF. DNA of the CDR3: TGTGCCAGCACCCCTACGAGGGTCCTAGTAGAGCAGTACTTC.